The 21 T cell receptor beta chains in this list originate from one sample, sequenced in a study of T cells in Graves' hyperthyroidism and ophthalmopathy. RNA transcripts were the template for amplifying TCR beta CDR3 regions. First-round RT-PCR targeting the TCR CDR3 was performed with the HTBI primer set. TCRdb fed the multiplex PCR reads into MiXCR, producing one record per CDR3 protein. The sample has more than 500,000 distinct CDR3 sequences, 15% to 20% seen once. Sequencing was performed on blood. These receptors were obtained from a woman in her twenties or thirties with Graves' ophthalmopathy.

In its sample, this clonotype was seen a few times. The chain combines TRBV10-3 with TRBJ2-1, with no clear D. Trimming stripped 2 bases from V and 5 bases from J, with 4 bases between. Looked up from germline, CDR1 is ENHRY and CDR2 is SYGVKD. The CDR3 length is 12 residues. The CDR3 DNA follows: TGTGCCATCAGTGAGGTGCACAATGAGCAGTTCTTC. It translates to CAISEVHNEQFF.

This clonotype was recorded a few times. The chain combines TRBV7-2 with TRBJ2-3; 11 nucleotides align to TRBD2. The germline V gene encodes CDR1 SGHTA and CDR2 FQGNSA. The CDR3 has 15 amino acids. With 1 base clipped from V and 7 bases from J, the junction kept 4 bases outside the gene matches. CDR3 sequence (DNA): TGTGCCAGCAGCTTAGGGGCTAGCGGGAGGAATACGCAGTATTTT. This encodes CASSLGASGRNTQYF. Full variable domain (rest looked up from reference TRBV7-2 and TRBJ2-3): GAGVSQSPSNKVTEKGKDVELRCDPISGHTALYWYRQSLGQGLEFLIYFQGNSAPDKSGLPSDRFSAERTGGSVSTLTIQRTQQEDSAVYLCASSLGASGRNTQYFGPGTRLTVL.

This clonotype has a count of ten or more. This chain uses TRBV7-2 with TRBJ2-7; 12 bases agree with TRBD2. Germline CDR1 reads SGHTA; CDR2 reads FQGNSA. Germline trimming cut 4 bases from V and 5 bases from J; bases unmatched to any gene: 15. The CDR3 loop spans 18 amino acids. DNA for the CDR3: TGTGCCAGCAGCTCACCCCTGTTGCTAGCGGGAGGGACCCACGAGCAGTACTTC. Translated: CASSSPLLLAGGTHEQYF.

This clonotype has just a few counts. The J gene is TRBJ2-1, the V gene TRBV20-1; D uncertain. The CDR3 totals 10 residues. CDR1 is DFQATT, CDR2 SNEGSKA, per germline (reference sequence). V was clipped by 3 bases and J by 8 bases, with 5 bases between them. The DNA for the CDR3 is TGCAGTGCTAGTAAGGATGAGCAGTTCTTC. This codes for CSASKDEQFF.

This clonotype occurred a few times. The V call is TRBV18, the J call TRBJ2-1; the D is unclear. Trimming stripped 0 bases from V and 6 bases from J, with 12 bases between. From germline, CDR1 is KGHSH and CDR2 LQKENI. The CDR3 loop spans 15 amino acids. The CDR3 bases are TGTGCCAGCTCACCACCGGTAATTTTCGTCAATGAGCAGTTCTTC. Translation gives CASSPPVIFVNEQFF.

Worth noting for this clonotype: One junction end disagrees with the germline gene, perhaps due to a read error. The chain employs TRBV13 and TRBJ2-3; TRBD2 matches 9 bases. Germline values: CDR1 PRHDT, CDR2 FYEKMQ (reference sequence). The CDR3 consists of 16 residues. The CDR3, as DNA: TGTGCCAGCAGCTCCAGGCGGGGGACTAGCAGAGATACGCAGTATTTT. Translation gives CASSSRRGTSRDTQYF.

The V gene is TRBV6-1, the J gene TRBJ1-1; tentative D call: TRBD1 (6 bases). Trimming removed 1 base from V and 5 bases from J, with 14 bases in between. The CDR3 sequence is 15 residues long. Germline V CDR1 and CDR2: MNHNS, SASEGT. CDR3 coding DNA: TGTGCCAGCAGTGAAGTCCGACCTCAGGGGACTGAAGCTTTCTTT. It codes for CASSEVRPQGTEAFF.

This clonotype was seen many times. The chain couples TRBV11-2 to TRBJ1-1, with D possibly matching TRBD1 (5 bases). From germline, CDR1 is SGHAT and CDR2 FQNNGV. The CDR3 has 14 amino acids. V lost 0 bases and J lost 3, with 8 bases in between. In DNA form, the CDR3 reads TGTGCCAGCAGCTTAGAACCAGGGTACACTGAAGCTTTCTTT. Protein product: CASSLEPGYTEAFF.

This clonotype was found many times. This chain uses TRBV4-1 with TRBJ1-1; no clear D gene. Germline lookup yields CDR1 MGHRA and CDR2 YSYEKL. V gave up 2 bases and J gave up 1 base, with 8 bases separating them. The CDR3 contains 14 residues. In DNA form, the CDR3 reads TGCGCCAGCAGCCAAATGACCTCGAACACTGAAGCTTTCTTT. Its translation: CASSQMTSNTEAFF.

This clonotype came up many times. The chain recombines TRBV7-3 with TRBJ2-1; the match to TRBD2 covers 8 bases. The CDR3 spans 15 residues. The V and J ends lost 5 bases and 3 bases, in that order; junction bases with no gene match: 6. Germline V gene sequence: CDR1 SGHTA, CDR2 FQGTGA. The CDR3, as DNA: TGTGCCAGCAGCAGAGCCGGGACTAGCTACAATGAGCAGTTCTTC. Its protein product is CASSRAGTSYNEQFF.

V is TRBV6-1 and J is TRBJ2-5, with D hard to call. Per the germline V gene, CDR1 is MNHNS and CDR2 is SASEGT. Trimming removed 5 bases from V and 5 bases from J, with 12 bases in between. The CDR3 is 13 amino acids. The CDR3 region is CASSFNEEETQYF. CDR3 in DNA: TGTGCCAGCAGTTTCAACGAGGAGGAGACCCAGTACTTC.

There are many counts of this clonotype. This chain connects TRBV7-3 to TRBJ2-1, with TRBD2 matching 15 bases. The V gene's germline CDR1 is SGHTA and CDR2 FQGTGA. J lost 7 bases, V lost 4 bases, and 5 bases had no gene match. The CDR3 runs 16 residues. CDR3 in amino acids: CASSSRTSGRVNEQFF. The CDR3 DNA reads TGTGCCAGCAGCTCTAGGACTAGCGGGAGGGTGAATGAGCAGTTCTTC.

This clonotype has just a few counts. This chain connects TRBV10-3 to TRBJ2-5; the match to TRBD2 covers 7 bases. V lost 10 bases to trimming and J lost 5 bases; unmatched junction nucleotides: 16. The CDR3 spans 15 residues. CDR1 and CDR2 from the germline V gene are ENHRY and SYGVKD. The CDR3 sequence is CATLGMAGAEETQYF. CDR3 in DNA: TGTGCCACCCTGGGTATGGCGGGAGCGGAGGAGACCCAGTACTTC.

V is TRBV20-1 and J is TRBJ1-5, with no clear D. This CDR3 is built from 15 residues. Trimming pared 6 bases from V and 5 bases from J, leaving 20 bases between. Germline-derived CDR1 and CDR2 are DFQATT and SNEGSKA (reference sequence). CDR3 nucleotides: TGCAGTGCAAGGCCCGGGTGGCGAACGGATCAGCCCCAGCATTTT. Protein: CSARPGWRTDQPQHF.

This clonotype was recorded many times. J is TRBJ2-2 and V is TRBV28; the D gene is possibly TRBD2 (6 bases). The length of the CDR3 is 12 residues. Per the germline V gene, CDR1 is MDHEN and CDR2 is SYDVKM. V shed 10 bases and J shed 7 bases, with 13 bases lying between them. CDR3 sequence: CATGLESGELFF. The CDR3 DNA reads as TGTGCCACGGGACTGGAGAGCGGGGAGCTGTTTTTT. Filled out from reference TRBV28 and TRBJ2-2, the complete variable domain reads DVKVTQSSRYLVKRTGEKVFLECVQDMDHENMFWYRQDPGLGLRLIYFSYDVKMKEKGDIPEGYSVSREKKERFSLILESASTNQTSMYLCATGLESGELFFGEGSRLTVL.

The chain has TRBV2 and TRBJ1-4; 7 bases map to TRBD1. CDR3 length: 15 residues. After removal of 5 bases from V and 7 bases from J, the junction contained 10 bases not matched to a gene. Germline V CDR1 and CDR2: SNHLY, FYNNEI. This chain's CDR3 is CASSPPTGVGEKLFF. The CDR3 region has the DNA TGTGCCAGCAGTCCCCCCACAGGGGTGGGTGAAAAACTGTTTTTT.

This clonotype has ten or more counts. V and J are TRBV6-5 and TRBJ1-1; no clear D gene. CDR1 and CDR2 (germline): MNHEY, SVGAGI. V was shortened by 0 bases and J by 1 base, with 9 bases between the two germline ends. The CDR3 runs 15 residues. The CDR3 sequence: CASSYSRTENTEAFF. The CDR3 DNA is TGTGCCAGCAGTTACTCGCGGACCGAGAACACTGAAGCTTTCTTT.

This clonotype was observed a handful of times. The CDR3 sequence: CASSWGLAGSSDTQYF. In nucleotides, the CDR3 is TGTGCCAGCAGCTGGGGACTAGCGGGATCCTCAGATACGCAGTATTTT. This chain joins TRBV13 and TRBJ2-3; 13 nucleotides match TRBD2. CDR3 length: 16 amino acids. From germline, CDR1 is PRHDT and CDR2 FYEKMQ (reference sequence). Trimming at V came to 4 bases and at J to 4 bases, leaving 5 bases not matched to a gene.

The rearrangement links TRBV20-1 to TRBJ2-7; D not resolved. This CDR3 region has 14 residues. Per the germline V gene, CDR1 is DFQATT and CDR2 is SNEGSKA (reference sequence). Trimming removed 2 bases from V and 4 bases from J, with 15 bases in between. CDR3 in amino acids: CSARFLGGWYEQYF. CDR3 sequence (DNA): TGCAGTGCTAGATTTCTTGGCGGTTGGTACGAGCAGTACTTC.

This clonotype showed up many times. The J gene is TRBJ2-3, the V gene TRBV4-1; D not certain. This CDR3 has 16 residues. The germline V and J ends were trimmed by 0 bases and 5 bases, with 15 bases remaining between them. Germline assignment: CDR1 MGHRA and CDR2 YSYEKL. The CDR3, as DNA: TGCGCCAGCAGCCAAGATGCCTCGACCTTTGGAGATACGCAGTATTTT. It specifies CASSQDASTFGDTQYF.

Concerning this clonotype itself: A much larger clone lies a single base off, so this may be a read error. The chain joins TRBV6-2 or TRBV6-3 to TRBJ2-7, with TRBD1 matching 9 bases. CDR3 size: 16 residues. V was pared by 2 bases and J by 4 bases, with 9 bases of the junction left unmatched. Germline CDR1 is MNHEY and CDR2 is SVGEGT. This CDR3 reads CASSYVTGGPTYEQYF. Here the CDR3 DNA reads TGTGCCAGCAGTTACGTGACAGGGGGACCCACTTACGAGCAGTACTTC.